This TCR beta chain derives from a study of response to subunit inactivated influenza vaccine. TCRdb ran MiXCR on the RT-PCR reads and lists one entry per CDR3 protein. The sample records over 400,000 distinct CDR3 sequences, 10% to 15% being singletons. This clonotype was detected a few times. Trimming shortened V by 3 bases and J by 5 bases, and 6 bases separated the two germline ends. Germline lookup yields CDR1 SGHDT and CDR2 YYEEEE. The CDR3 is 12 amino acids. The chain couples TRBV5-6 to TRBJ2-1; D not certain. The TCR comes from a man in his fifties who received an inactivated influenza vaccine. This material consisted of PBMCs from blood, taken more than 35 days after vaccination. CDR3 DNA sequence: TGTGCCAGCAGCTCAAAAAACAATGAGCAGTTCTTC. Encoded protein: CASSSKNNEQFF.